These 31 T cell receptor beta chains originate from one sample sequenced in a study of cytomegalovirus exposure and HLA in healthy donors. This PCR relied on a set of 60 Vbeta primers and 13 Jbeta primers. Profiling relied on immunoSEQ multiplex PCR, and the TCRdb table lists in-frame clones only, not all of them. The table has 95,000 to 150,000 clones, 81% seen once. The specimen sequenced was PBMCs. The source of these receptors is a woman younger than 45 in good health and CMV-seronegative.

The rearrangement links TRBV2 to TRBJ1-2; 10 positions match TRBD1. Germline CDR1 is SNHLY and CDR2 is FYNNEI. The CDR3 loop spans 16 amino acids. The trim removed 3 bases at V and 4 bases at J, leaving 8 bases unmatched. Here the CDR3 DNA reads TGTGCCAGCAGTGACGGGGGACAGGGGTATCTCTATGGCTACACCTTC. Amino acid sequence: CASSDGGQGYLYGYTF.

The chain joins TRBV19 to TRBJ2-7, with 10 bases fitting TRBD2. In germline, CDR1 is LNHDA, CDR2 SQIVND (reference sequence). There are 14 residues in the CDR3. The junction had 3 bases not matched to a gene; V was cut back by 3 bases and J by 4 bases. The CDR3 bases are TGTGCCAGTAGTATTAGGGGACTAGCGTACGAGCAGTACTTC. Protein sequence: CASSIRGLAYEQYF. Combining the CDR3 with reference TRBV19 and TRBJ2-7 gives the whole variable domain DGGITQSPKYLFRKEGQNVTLSCEQNLNHDAMYWYRQDPGQGLRLIYYSQIVNDFQKGDIAEGYSVSREKKESFPLTVTSAQKNPTAFYLCASSIRGLAYEQYFGPGTRLTVT.

This clone was detected only a few times. The chain recombines TRBV29-1 with TRBJ1-1; TRBD1 matches 9 bases. The V segment lost 7 bases and the J segment 5 bases; nucleotides outside the gene matches: 8. The CDR3 totals 13 residues. Per germline, CDR1 SQVTM and CDR2 ANQGSEA. CDR3 residues: CSAGQGIKTEAFF. CDR3 nucleotide sequence: TGCAGCGCCGGACAGGGGATCAAAACTGAAGCTTTCTTT.

The chain couples TRBV5-4 to TRBJ1-1; no definite D call. V lost 4 bases to trimming and J lost 3 bases, with 13 bases between them. This CDR3 spans 14 amino acids. Germline V gene lookup returns CDR1 SGHNT and CDR2 YYREEE (reference sequence). CDR3 DNA sequence: TGTGCCAGCAGCCCAGGAGGTTTAGACACTGAAGCTTTCTTT. Its translation: CASSPGGLDTEAFF.

This clone was counted between two and nine times. V is TRBV7-3 and J is TRBJ2-5; perhaps TRBD2 as D (6 bases). This CDR3 contains 16 residues. The V gene's germline CDR1 is SGHTA and CDR2 FQGTGA. Trimming shortened V by 2 bases and J by 5 bases, and 18 bases separated the two germline ends. The CDR3 nucleotides are TGTGCCAGCAGCTTAGGGGGAGGATACTTCGGGGAGACCCAGTACTTC. Translating gives CASSLGGGYFGETQYF.

The CDR3 DNA follows: TGTGCCAGTAGTATGGAAGGAGGCTATAGCAATCAGCCCCAGCATTTT. It specifies CASSMEGGYSNQPQHF. The genes are TRBV19 and TRBJ1-5; no clear D gene. Trimming took off 3 bases at V and 0 bases at J, with 12 bases between the two ends. CDR3 length equals 16 residues. Germline CDR1 is LNHDA and CDR2 is SQIVND (reference sequence).

The rearrangement links TRBV7-9 to TRBJ1-3; maybe TRBD1 (5 bases). CDR3 length: 14 residues. V lost 7 bases and J 0 bases, leaving 10 bases between the germline ends. In germline, CDR1 is SEHNR, CDR2 FQNEAQ (reference sequence). The CDR3 protein is CASTSDISGNTIYF. CDR3 in DNA: TGTGCCAGCACCTCGGACATCTCTGGAAACACCATATATTTT.

This clone appeared a single time. The chain combines TRBV29-1 with TRBJ1-3; D gene uncertain. This CDR3 region has 12 residues. Germline V CDR1 and CDR2: SQVTM, ANQGSEA. The V end lost 4 bases, the J end lost 4 bases, and 8 bases lay between the germline ends. CDR3 DNA sequence: TGCAGCGTTGGAGGTGGGGGAAACACCATATATTTT. Its protein is CSVGGGGNTIYF. The complete variable domain, with remaining parts taken from reference TRBV29-1 and TRBJ1-3, reads SAVISQKPSRDICQRGTSLTIQCQVDSQVTMMFWYRQQPGQSLTLIATANQGSEATYESGFVIDKFPISRPNLTFSTLTVSNMSPEDSSIYLCSVGGGGNTIYFGEGSWLTVV.

The V call is TRBV4-1, the J call TRBJ1-1, with 9 bases that match TRBD1. The germline V gene has CDR1 MGHRA and CDR2 YSYEKL. V shed 1 base and J 7 bases; nucleotides not matched to a gene: 4. This CDR3 comprises 14 residues. The CDR3, as DNA: TGCGCCAGCAGCCAAGGTGACAGGGGGTTTGAAGCTTTCTTT. It codes for CASSQGDRGFEAFF.

The rearrangement links TRBV7-6 to TRBJ2-1; possible D gene TRBD2, 5 bases. The V end was cut by 3 bases, the J end by 9 bases, with 18 bases between. The CDR3 spans 15 residues. Germline V gene data show CDR1 as SGHVS and CDR2 as FNYEAQ. The CDR3 bases are TGTGCCAGCAGCTTTCGTCCGGGATCCCCGGCTGAGCAGTTCTTC. Amino acid sequence: CASSFRPGSPAEQFF.

This clone was observed a few times. The V call is TRBV5-4, the J call TRBJ2-7; weak D call: TRBD2 (5 bases). Per the germline V gene, CDR1 is SGHNT and CDR2 is YYREEE (reference sequence). The V end was cut by 0 bases, the J end by 6 bases, with 16 bases between. This CDR3 has 15 amino acids. The CDR3 sequence is CASSLVGVGGIEQYF. The CDR3, as DNA: TGTGCCAGCAGCTTGGTCGGCGTCGGAGGTATCGAGCAGTACTTC. Supplemented by reference TRBV5-4 and TRBJ2-7, the full variable domain reads ETGVTQSPTHLIKTRGQQVTLRCSSQSGHNTVSWYQQALGQGPQFIFQYYREEENGRGNFPPRFSGLQFPNYSSELNVNALELDDSALYLCASSLVGVGGIEQYFGPGTRLTVT.

The V gene is TRBV7-2, the J gene TRBJ1-2; TRBD1 matches at 7 bases. J gave up 2 bases and V 1 base, and 4 bases lay outside the gene matches. CDR3 length: 15 residues. Per germline, CDR1 SGHTA and CDR2 FQGNSA. Written as DNA, the CDR3 is TGTGCCAGCAGCTTAGGCCCGGGACAGAACTATGGCTACACCTTC. Its translation: CASSLGPGQNYGYTF.

This clone was counted a few times. The gene calls are TRBV19 and TRBJ1-5; D perhaps matches TRBD1 (6 bases). V lost 6 bases and J lost 0, with 9 bases in between. The CDR3 consists of 14 residues. The germline V gene encodes CDR1 LNHDA and CDR2 SQIVND (reference sequence). CDR3 protein: CASRTGLSNQPQHF. The DNA for the CDR3 is TGTGCCAGTAGGACAGGACTTAGCAATCAGCCCCAGCATTTT. Filled out from reference TRBV19 and TRBJ1-5, the complete variable domain reads DGGITQSPKYLFRKEGQNVTLSCEQNLNHDAMYWYRQDPGQGLRLIYYSQIVNDFQKGDIAEGYSVSREKKESFPLTVTSAQKNPTAFYLCASRTGLSNQPQHFGDGTRLSIL.

This clone was seen a single time. This chain connects TRBV11-2 to TRBJ1-2, with TRBD1 as a possible D gene (6 bases). Trimming removed 0 bases at V and 4 bases at J, with 6 bases between. The length of the CDR3 is 13 residues. Germline V gives CDR1 SGHAT, CDR2 FQNNGV. DNA of the CDR3: TGTGCCAGCAGCTTAGACAGGGGCTATGGCTACACCTTC. It is translated as CASSLDRGYGYTF.

This clone was found once. J is TRBJ1-6 and V is TRBV27, with 11 positions matching TRBD1. Germline CDR1 reads MNHEY; CDR2 reads SMNVEV (reference sequence). V shed 5 bases and J 9 bases; nucleotides not matched to a gene: 3. CDR3 size: 14 residues. CDR3 residues: CASSKGQGGSPLHF. The CDR3 DNA reads as TGTGCCAGCAGTAAGGGACAGGGGGGTTCACCCCTCCACTTT.

The rearrangement links TRBV10-1 to TRBJ2-1; no definite D call. CDR1 is WNHNN, CDR2 SYGVQD, per germline (reference sequence). V was shortened by 8 bases and J by 1 base, with 15 bases between the two germline ends. The CDR3 length is 15 residues. CDR3 DNA sequence: TGCGCCAGCCTCCTACCGGTAAAGTCCTACAATGAGCAGTTCTTC. This translates into CASLLPVKSYNEQFF.

The rearrangement joins TRBV19 to TRBJ1-3; 9 positions match TRBD1. J lost 3 bases, V lost 1 base, and 7 bases had no gene match. This CDR3 is built from 17 residues. In germline, CDR1 is LNHDA, CDR2 SQIVND (reference sequence). CDR3 DNA: TGTGCCAGTAGTATAGGACTCTGGGGACAGGGTGGAAACACCATATATTTT. Its translation is CASSIGLWGQGGNTIYF.

In nucleotides, the CDR3 is TGTGCCAGCAGCCCACTAGCGGGGGGCCAAGAGACCCAGTACTTC. This gives the protein CASSPLAGGQETQYF. The V call is TRBV7-9, the J call TRBJ2-5; 12 bases agree with TRBD2. Germline-derived CDR1 and CDR2 are SEHNR and FQNEAQ (reference sequence). The CDR3 consists of 15 residues. V lost 5 bases, J lost 1 base, and 2 bases stayed unmatched.

The chain links TRBV18 to TRBJ1-5, with TRBD1 identical over 7 bases. V shed 1 base, J shed 2 bases, and the junction held 5 bases outside the gene matches. The CDR3 runs 16 residues. Germline V CDR1 and CDR2: KGHSH, LQKENI. The CDR3 is CASSPLTGSGNQPQHF. The DNA of the CDR3 is TGTGCCAGCTCACCACTGACAGGGTCGGGCAATCAGCCCCAGCATTTT. The variable domain in full, completed from reference TRBV18 and TRBJ1-5, reads NAGVMQNPRHLVRRRGQEARLRCSPMKGHSHVYWYRQLPEEGLKFMVYLQKENIIDESGMPKERFSAEFPKEGPSILRIQQVVRGDSAAYFCASSPLTGSGNQPQHFGDGTRLSIL.

The chain combines TRBV6-1 with TRBJ2-5; 11 nucleotides match TRBD2. The CDR3 spans 15 residues. CDR1 is MNHNS and CDR2 is SASEGT in the germline V gene. V was pared by 5 bases and J by 2 bases, with 4 bases of the junction left unmatched. CDR3 bases: TGTGCCAGCAGTCTAGCGGGGGGCCCGCAAGAGACCCAGTACTTC. Protein product: CASSLAGGPQETQYF.

Worth noting for this clone: One end of the junction is discordant with germline, which a read error may explain. The chain has TRBV7-7 and TRBJ2-7, with TRBD1 matching over 7 bases. From germline, CDR1 is SSHAT and CDR2 FNYEAQ (reference sequence). The CDR3 runs to 15 residues. The CDR3 region has the DNA TGTGCTAGCAGCTTGAGACAGGGAATTGACTACGAGCAGTACTTC. This encodes CASSLRQGIDYEQYF. Drawing the rest from reference TRBV7-7 and TRBJ2-7, the complete variable domain is GAGVSQSPRYKVTKRGQDVTLRCDPISSHATLYWYQQALGQGPEFLTYFNYEAQPDKSGLPSDRFSAERPEGSISTLTIQRTEQRDSAMYRCASSLRQGIDYEQYFGPGTRLTVT.

The gene calls are TRBV2 and TRBJ1-3, with D possibly matching TRBD1 (6 bases). The germline gives CDR1 SNHLY, CDR2 FYNNEI. V dropped 3 bases and J dropped 1 base, with 10 bases sitting between them. The CDR3 totals 15 residues. The CDR3 nucleotides read TGTGCCAGCAGTGATCCCCAGGGGTCTGGAAACACCATATATTTT. This gives the protein CASSDPQGSGNTIYF.

This chain links TRBV27 with TRBJ2-7; no firm D call. Trimming cost V 2 bases and J 2 bases, with 10 bases left between them. CDR3 length equals 14 residues. Germline CDR1 reads MNHEY; CDR2 reads SMNVEV (reference sequence). Here the CDR3 reads CASSLRRPPYEQYF. In DNA, the CDR3 is TGTGCCAGCAGTTTACGCAGGCCGCCCTACGAGCAGTACTTC.

The chain uses TRBV7-9 and TRBJ2-7, with 10 positions matching TRBD1. The CDR3 extends over 18 amino acids. The J segment lost 4 bases and the V segment lost 4 bases, leaving 16 bases of the junction unmatched. The germline gives CDR1 SEHNR, CDR2 FQNEAQ (reference sequence). CDR3 sequence reads: CASSSKPGTGAGGYEQYF. The CDR3 nucleotides read TGTGCCAGCAGCTCCAAGCCAGGGACAGGGGCCGGGGGATACGAGCAGTACTTC.

The CDR3 sequence: CASTPRTGNSPLHF. In DNA, the CDR3 is TGTGCCAGCACCCCCCGGACAGGGAATTCACCCCTCCACTTT. The chain joins TRBV2 to TRBJ1-6; 8 nucleotides agree with TRBD1. J was trimmed by 7 bases and V by 7 bases; bases with no gene match: 6. The CDR3 runs to 14 residues. Germline CDR1 is SNHLY and CDR2 is FYNNEI.

Only one count was recorded for this clone. The chain combines TRBV29-1 with TRBJ2-4, with a tentative D call TRBD1 (6 bases). V lost 3 bases, J lost 3 bases, and 18 bases lay in between. The V gene's germline CDR1 is SQVTM and CDR2 ANQGSEA. The CDR3 is 16 residues long. The CDR3 DNA reads TGCAGCGTTGATTCGGGGAACAGGGCGGGCAAAAACATTCAGTACTTC. Protein: CSVDSGNRAGKNIQYF.

CDR3 in DNA: TGCGCCAGCAGATTCCGGGACAGGCCCGACTACGAGCAGTACTTC. Protein sequence: CASRFRDRPDYEQYF. V gene TRBV5-1 combines with J gene TRBJ2-7; 8 bases align to TRBD1. This CDR3 spans 15 amino acids. V lost 5 bases, J lost 3 bases, and 10 bases stayed unmatched. CDR1 and CDR2 from the germline V gene are SGHRS and YFSETQ. The full variable domain, rest sourced from reference TRBV5-1 and TRBJ2-7, is KAGVTQTPRYLIKTRGQQVTLSCSPISGHRSVSWYQQTPGQGLQFLFEYFSETQRNKGNFPGRFSGRQFSNSRSEMNVSTLELGDSALYLCASRFRDRPDYEQYFGPGTRLTVT.

The V call is TRBV10-2, the J call TRBJ2-3; no clear D. Trimming pared 6 bases from V and 4 bases from J, leaving 14 bases between. Germline CDR1 and CDR2: WSHSY and SAAADI. The CDR3 has 14 residues. The CDR3 is CASSPGWVSDTQYF. In DNA form, the CDR3 reads TGCGCCAGCAGCCCCGGGTGGGTTTCAGATACGCAGTATTTT.

V is TRBV5-1 and J is TRBJ1-1; a possible D gene is TRBD1 (5 bases). Germline V CDR1 and CDR2: SGHRS, YFSETQ. The ends were cut back, 4 bases at V and 7 bases at J, with 14 bases in the middle. The CDR3 is 13 amino acids. The CDR3 loop reads CASSQRGINEAFF. The CDR3 DNA follows: TGCGCCAGCAGCCAGCGGGGGATTAATGAAGCTTTCTTT.

In this sample, this clone turned up once. The rearrangement links TRBV15 to TRBJ2-7, with 10 bases that match TRBD1. The CDR3 sequence is 15 residues long. Trimming at V came to 1 base and at J to 5 bases, leaving 5 bases not matched to a gene. CDR1 is LNHNV and CDR2 is YYDKDF in the germline V gene (reference sequence). The CDR3 DNA reads TGTGCCACCAGCAGAGGACAGGGGGCTAAACACGAGCAGTACTTC. It codes for CATSRGQGAKHEQYF.

This sequence joins TRBV11-2 and TRBJ1-4; D is possibly TRBD1 (5 bases). The germline gives CDR1 SGHAT, CDR2 FQNNGV. The CDR3 totals 14 residues. Trimming removed 2 bases from V and 7 bases from J, with 11 bases in between. The CDR3: CASSLPQGGEKLFF. In DNA form, the CDR3 reads TGTGCCAGCAGCTTACCCCAGGGCGGTGAAAAACTGTTTTTT.